Following are 10 T cell receptor beta chains from one sample sequenced in a study of T cell repertoires in ileal Crohn's disease. Method: immunoSEQ multiplex PCR; TCRdb's copy keeps in-frame clones and lacks some. Of about 6,000 clones in the sample, under 85% were seen once. The specimen sequenced was ileal tissue. These receptors all come from an adult with Crohn's disease.

The CDR3 bases are TGTGCCAGCAGCCAAGGGCGGAGCACAGATACGCAGTATTTT. Translating gives CASSQGRSTDTQYF. The V call is TRBV14, the J call TRBJ2-3; D ambiguous. Trimming took 1 base from V and 0 from J, leaving 5 bases between them. The CDR3 covers 14 residues. Germline V gene lookup returns CDR1 SGHDN and CDR2 FVKESK. Filled out from reference TRBV14 and TRBJ2-3, the complete variable domain reads EAGVTQFPSHSVIEKGQTVTLRCDPISGHDNLYWYRRVMGKEIKFLLHFVKESKQDESGMPNNRFLAERTGGTYSTLKVQPAELEDSGVYFCASSQGRSTDTQYFGPGTRLTVL.

This rearrangement joins TRBV11-3 to TRBJ1-1, with 8 bases fitting TRBD1. The CDR3 runs 14 residues. Germline CDR1 SGHNT, CDR2 YENEEA. V was pared by 5 bases and J by 1 base, with 3 bases of the junction left unmatched. Written as DNA, the CDR3 is TGTGCCAGCAGCCCTGGGACAGGGAACACTGAAGCTTTCTTT. Its protein product is CASSPGTGNTEAFF.

This sequence joins TRBV6-5 and TRBJ2-7; D remains ambiguous. There are 14 residues in the CDR3. The V gene's germline CDR1 is MNHEY and CDR2 SVGAGI. Trimming shortened V by 2 bases and J by 3 bases, and 11 bases separated the two germline ends. The chain's CDR3 is CASSYTSRFYEQYF. The CDR3 DNA sequence: TGTGCCAGCAGTTACACCTCCAGGTTCTACGAGCAGTACTTC.

The chain recombines TRBV5-1 with TRBJ1-1, with TRBD1 matching 7 bases. V trimming: 2 bases; J trimming: 0 bases; junction bases outside the gene matches: 4. Germline V gives CDR1 SGHRS, CDR2 YFSETQ. This CDR3 is built from 15 residues. This chain's CDR3 is CASSLQGQLNTEAFF. CDR3 nucleotide sequence: TGCGCCAGCAGCTTACAGGGGCAGTTGAACACTGAAGCTTTCTTT.

The V and J genes are TRBV5-8 and TRBJ2-5; TRBD2 might be the D (5 bases). Gene TRBJ2-7 matches the end of the DNA better, so the J call may be wrong. Germline V gene sequence: CDR1 SGHTS, CDR2 YDEGEE. The CDR3 totals 17 residues. In nucleotides, the CDR3 is TGTGCCAGCAGCTCGACCCTCGGGGATGGTGGCTCCTACGAGCAGTACTTC. This gives the protein CASSSTLGDGGSYEQYF.

The chain uses TRBV18 and TRBJ1-2; 8 bases fit TRBD1. Germline assignment: CDR1 KGHSH and CDR2 LQKENI. The CDR3 loop spans 15 amino acids. V lost 0 bases to trimming and J lost 4 bases; unmatched junction nucleotides: 4. In DNA form, the CDR3 reads TGTGCCAGCTCACCACCCGGGACAGGCGCCTATGGCTACACCTTC. Translating it yields CASSPPGTGAYGYTF.

The V and J genes are TRBV6-1 and TRBJ1-5; D not resolved. Trimming took 3 bases from V and 4 from J, leaving 10 bases between them. The CDR3 is made up of 14 amino acids. From germline, CDR1 is MNHNS and CDR2 SASEGT. The DNA for the CDR3 is TGTGCCAGCAGTGAGGCTCCAGTGAATCAGCCCCAGCATTTT. Translation gives CASSEAPVNQPQHF.

In DNA form, the CDR3 reads TGTGCCAGTAGTATAGTGGGATTGGGACATAGAACTGAAAAACTGTTTTTT. It translates to CASSIVGLGHRTEKLFF. The chain links TRBV19 to TRBJ1-4; possible D gene TRBD1, 6 bases. The CDR3 is made up of 17 amino acids. V was cut by 1 base and J by 7 bases, with 19 bases left in between. In germline, CDR1 is LNHDA, CDR2 SQIVND (reference sequence).

The rearrangement uses TRBV9 and TRBJ1-4, with unresolved D. Per germline, CDR1 SGDLS and CDR2 YYNGEE. Trimming took 0 bases from V and 4 from J, leaving 7 bases between them. This CDR3 is built from 14 residues. Here the CDR3 reads CASSVGAVNEKLFF. The DNA of the CDR3 is TGTGCCAGCAGCGTAGGGGCCGTTAATGAAAAACTGTTTTTT.

The V and J genes are TRBV5-4 and TRBJ1-2; 7 bases line up with TRBD1. V lost 4 bases to trimming and J lost 5 bases; unmatched junction nucleotides: 5. The CDR3 spans 13 residues. Germline V lookup: CDR1 SGHNT, CDR2 YYREEE (reference sequence). The CDR3 DNA sequence: TGTGCCAGCAGCCAGGCAGGGGGATATGGCTACACCTTC. Encoded protein: CASSQAGGYGYTF.